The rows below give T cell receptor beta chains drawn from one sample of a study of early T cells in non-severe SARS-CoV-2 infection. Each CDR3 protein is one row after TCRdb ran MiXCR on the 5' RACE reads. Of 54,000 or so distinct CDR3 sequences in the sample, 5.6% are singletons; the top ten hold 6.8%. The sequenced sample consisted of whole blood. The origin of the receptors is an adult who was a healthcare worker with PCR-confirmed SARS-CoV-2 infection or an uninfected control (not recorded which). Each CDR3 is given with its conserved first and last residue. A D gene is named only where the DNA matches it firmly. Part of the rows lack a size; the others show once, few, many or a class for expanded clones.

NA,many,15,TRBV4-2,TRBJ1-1,CASSQGDSLNTEAFF,TGTGCCAGCAGCCAAGGCGACAGTCTGAACACTGAAGCTTTCTTT
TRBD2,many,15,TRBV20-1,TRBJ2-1,CSARGSSGNYNEQFF,TGCAGTGCCCGAGGGAGTAGCGGGAACTACAATGAGCAGTTCTTC
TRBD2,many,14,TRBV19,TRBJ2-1,CASSSQREREEQFF,TGTGCCAGTAGTAGCCAGCGGGAGAGGGAGGAGCAGTTCTTC
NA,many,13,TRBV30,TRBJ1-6,CAGSSLGDSPLHF,TGTGCCGGAAGTTCCCTAGGGGATTCACCCCTCCACTTT
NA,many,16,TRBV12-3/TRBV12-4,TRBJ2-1,CASRTLRGGANNEQFF,TGTGCCAGCAGAACCCTTAGGGGCGGGGCGAACAATGAGCAGTTCTTC
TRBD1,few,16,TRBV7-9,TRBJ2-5,CASSEVQGGFQETQYF,TGTGCCAGCAGCGAGGTACAGGGGGGCTTCCAAGAGACCCAGTACTTC
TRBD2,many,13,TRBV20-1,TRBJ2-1,CSAMGLAGAGVFF,TGCAGTGCAATGGGACTAGCGGGGGCGGGAGTGTTCTTC
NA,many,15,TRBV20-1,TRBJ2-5,CSAGADRGNQETQYF,TGCAGTGCTGGAGCCGACCGGGGGAACCAAGAGACCCAGTACTTC
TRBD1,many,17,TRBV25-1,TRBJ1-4,CASSEWEGTGGNEKLFF,TGTGCCAGCAGTGAATGGGAGGGCACAGGGGGGAATGAAAAACTGTTTTTT
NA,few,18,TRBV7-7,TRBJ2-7,CASSLPAIYKADAYEQYF,TGTGCTAGCAGCTTACCCGCCATCTACAAGGCAGATGCCTACGAGCAGTACTTC
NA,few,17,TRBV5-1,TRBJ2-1,CASSLGADQHSYNEQFF,TGCGCCAGCAGTTTGGGGGCAGACCAACACTCCTACAATGAGCAGTTCTTC
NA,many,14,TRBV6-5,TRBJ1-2,CASRRAGRSYGYTF,TGTGCCAGCAGACGAGCAGGGAGAAGCTATGGCTACACCTTC
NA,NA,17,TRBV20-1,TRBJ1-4,CSARVASGSQTNEKLFF,TGCAGTGCTAGAGTTGCTTCGGGCAGTCAAACTAATGAAAAACTGTTTTTT
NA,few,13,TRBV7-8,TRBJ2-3,CASSPGYLDTQYF,TGTGCCAGCAGCCCAGGGTACTTAGATACGCAGTATTTT
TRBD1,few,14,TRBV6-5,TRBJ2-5,CASSETGMVETQYF,TGTGCCAGCAGTGAGACAGGGATGGTCGAGACCCAGTACTTC
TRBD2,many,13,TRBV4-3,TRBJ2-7,CASSRGLGYEQYF,TGCGCCAGCAGCCGAGGACTAGGCTACGAGCAGTACTTC